This T cell receptor beta chain comes out of a study of cytomegalovirus exposure and HLA in healthy donors. Study-wide context: HLA-typed donors were the source of about 85 million unique TCRs, which an early data release held. Study-wide results and caveats: It has been reported that TCR beta sequences accurately predicted the HLA-A and HLA-B alleles of most subjects.

Note on this clone: Its cognate antigen is unknown.

The PCR used 60 Vbeta and 13 Jbeta primers. This table comes from immunoSEQ multiplex PCR, and its TCRdb copy is limited to in-frame clones, with some not included. The repertoire includes more than 140,000 clones, around 75% of them detected once, and 2.5% to 4% sits in the top ten. Input material: PBMCs. The receptor comes from a man aged 35 to 55 in good health and CMV-seronegative.

CDR3: CASSPGQGNSGANVLTF. The CDR3 bases are TGTGCCAGCAGTCCGGGACAGGGGAACTCTGGGGCCAACGTCCTGACTTTC. The chain combines TRBV6-4 with TRBJ2-6; TRBD1 agrees at 10 bases. Germline assignment: CDR1 MRHNA and CDR2 SNTAGT. The V and J ends lost 5 bases and 0 bases, in that order; junction bases with no gene match: 4. The CDR3 extends over 17 amino acids.